The 7 T cell receptor beta chains presented below share a single source sample, sequenced in a study of T cell repertoires in cytomegalovirus infection. TCRdb passed the reads through MiXCR, listing each CDR3 protein once. The table includes 750,000 to 900,000 distinct CDR3 sequences, under 35% detected once. For these TCRs, the target antigens are not known. The sequencing used cultured CD8+ T cells from PBMCs, collected from culture after CMV antigen stimulation. The receptors were sampled from a human donor in good health (CMV status not recorded). Some clones in this sample may be carry-over from other donors' samples.

In the case of this clonotype: A read error may produce the germline difference seen at one junction end. The chain employs TRBV6-5 and TRBJ1-1; TRBD1 matches 7 bases. CDR3 length equals 14 residues. Germline V lookup: CDR1 MNHEY, CDR2 SVGAGI. The CDR3 bases are TGTGCCAGTCGTAGGGGGCAGGGGAACGCTGAAGCTTTCTTT. It translates to CASRRGQGNAEAFF.

V usage is TRBV6-5 and J usage is TRBJ2-5; 10 bases are a match to TRBD2. V shed 2 bases, J shed 4 bases, and the junction held 7 bases outside the gene matches. This CDR3 is 16 amino acids long. CDR1 is MNHEY and CDR2 is SVGAGI in the germline V gene. The CDR3 region has the DNA TGTGCCAGCAGTTACGCCAGCGGGGGGGCTCGAGAGACCCAGTACTTC. Translation: CASSYASGGARETQYF.

The rearrangement uses TRBV12-3 or TRBV12-4 and TRBJ2-3; 7 nucleotides agree with TRBD2. The CDR3 extends over 14 amino acids. Trimming removed 8 bases from V and 1 base from J; junction bases left unmatched: 6. CDR3 loop: CASVASGGTDTQYF. CDR3 bases: TGTGCCAGCGTGGCTAGCGGTGGCACAGATACGCAGTATTTT.

There are a few counts of this clonotype. V is TRBV25-1 and J is TRBJ1-6; D is possibly TRBD1 (5 bases). V lost 7 bases, J lost 8 bases, and 18 bases lay in between. Germline V gene data show CDR1 as MGHDK and CDR2 as SYGVNS. The CDR3 extends over 15 amino acids. The DNA for the CDR3 is TGTGCCAGCATCGGGGTAGGGGATAGGGATTCACCCCTCCACTTT. This sequence encodes CASIGVGDRDSPLHF.

A word on this clonotype: A much larger clone differs by one base, so this may be a read error. This rearrangement joins TRBV7-6 to TRBJ2-2; a possible D gene is TRBD2 (5 bases). Germline V gene sequence: CDR1 SGHVS, CDR2 FNYEAQ. V shed 3 bases and J shed 5 bases, with 19 bases lying between them. The CDR3 totals 17 residues. CDR3 bases: TGTGCCAGCAGCTTCCTAGGCAGCGGAGATATTACCGGGGAGCTGTTTTTT. Translated, it gives CASSFLGSGDITGELFF.

The table lists this clonotype with many counts. The V call is TRBV7-6, the J call TRBJ2-4; D perhaps matches TRBD1 (5 bases). Germline CDR1 and CDR2: SGHVS and FNYEAQ. V was pared by 1 base and J by 5 bases, with 9 bases between. The CDR3 consists of 14 residues. The CDR3 DNA follows: TGTGCCAGCAGCTTAGATCTAGGGGAAAACATTCAGTACTTC. It specifies CASSLDLGENIQYF.

The chain recombines TRBV14 with TRBJ1-4; 9 nucleotides match TRBD1. The CDR3 length is 15 residues. V was clipped by 6 bases and J by 5 bases; unmatched bases: 7. The germline gives CDR1 SGHDN, CDR2 FVKESK. The CDR3 sequence: CASRRTGESNEKLFF. CDR3 DNA sequence: TGTGCCAGCAGGCGGACAGGGGAATCAAATGAAAAACTGTTTTTT.